This is a list of T cell receptor beta chains from one sample in a study of a mutant IDH1 vaccine in newly diagnosed glioma. Data came from immunoSEQ multiplex PCR; TCRdb stores just in-frame clones and leaves some out. The data contain some 130,000 clones, around 80% of them seen just once; the ten biggest clones take up 4.5% to 7%. Antigen specificity for these receptors is unknown. The starting material was PBMCs, obtained from a glioma patient whose treatment included an IDH1 peptide vaccine. The receptors were gathered from a man aged 40-50 years with glioma. Both conserved end residues are part of each CDR3. A D gene is named only where the DNA matches it firmly. The listing skips clone size in some rows; elsewhere it reads once, few, many or a size class.

d_gene,abundance,v_gene,j_gene,CDR3aa,CDR3nt
-,-,TRBV6-6,TRBJ2-7,CASSQGGQGAYEQYF,TGTGCCAGCAGTCAGGGGGGGCAGGGAGCCTACGAGCAGTACTTC
TRBD1,-,TRBV6-1,TRBJ1-5,CASSATGGQQPQHF,TGTGCCAGCAGTGCGACAGGGGGGCAACAGCCCCAGCATTTT
TRBD2,-,TRBV7-2,TRBJ2-3,CASSAGTSGRGTQYF,TGTGCCAGCAGTGCCGGGACTAGCGGGAGAGGTACGCAGTATTTT
-,-,TRBV7-2,TRBJ2-4,CAGSSTESLQYF,TGTGCCGGCAGTTCAACGGAGAGCCTTCAGTACTTC
-,-,TRBV30,TRBJ1-1,CAWSVLGLWALF,TGTGCCTGGAGTGTTTTGGGGCTTTGGGCTCTCTTT
-,-,TRBV6-1,TRBJ2-2,CASSERLGADTGELFF,TGTGCCAGCAGTGAAAGGTTGGGGGCCGACACCGGGGAGCTGTTTTTT
-,-,TRBV7-8,TRBJ1-2,CASSLSQHLGYTF,TGTGCCAGCAGCTTATCGCAACACCTTGGCTACACCTTC
-,-,TRBV13,TRBJ1-2,CASSPSQRAYYGYTF,TGTGCCAGCAGCCCAAGCCAGCGGGCATACTATGGCTACACCTTC
-,-,TRBV7-8,TRBJ2-1,CASTTGLSTGNEQFF,TGTGCCAGCACCACTGGACTATCTACAGGGAATGAGCAGTTCTTC
TRBD1,-,TRBV2,TRBJ1-1,CASSDREGARTEAFF,TGTGCCAGCAGTGACCGGGAGGGGGCAAGGACTGAAGCTTTCTTT
-,few,TRBV6-6,TRBJ1-1,CASSLISIASTEAFF,TGTGCCAGCAGTTTAATTTCCATCGCGAGCACTGAAGCTTTCTTT
-,few,TRBV9,TRBJ2-2,CASSMTPDHTGELFF,TGTGCCAGCAGCATGACACCCGACCACACCGGGGAGCTGTTTTTT
TRBD2,-,TRBV29-1,TRBJ2-3,CSVVGLAGGWEWADTQYF,TGCAGCGTTGTTGGGCTAGCGGGGGGCTGGGAGTGGGCAGATACGCAGTATTTT
-,-,TRBV27,TRBJ2-5,CASSLKGLETQYF,TGTGCCAGCAGTTTAAAGGGTCTGGAGACCCAGTACTTC
TRBD2,-,TRBV6-4,TRBJ2-1,CASSVSGGANNEQFF,TGTGCCAGCAGTGTGAGCGGGGGGGCCAATAATGAGCAGTTCTTC
TRBD1,-,TRBV9,TRBJ1-2,CASSGTGEGGYTF,TGTGCCAGCAGCGGGACAGGGGAAGGCGGCTACACCTTC
-,-,TRBV7-9,TRBJ2-7,CASSLAGAIYEQYF,TGTGCCAGCAGCTTGGCGGGGGCCATCTACGAGCAGTACTTC
TRBD1,few,TRBV19,TRBJ1-5,CASKWARGQGSQPQHF,TGTGCCAGTAAATGGGCTAGGGGACAGGGGAGTCAGCCCCAGCATTTT
TRBD1,-,TRBV5-4,TRBJ1-2,CASSRDRVAYGYTF,TGTGCCAGCAGCCGGGACAGGGTGGCCTATGGCTACACCTTC
-,-,TRBV7-9,TRBJ2-1,CASSPQSHNEQFF,TGTGCCAGCAGCCCCCAGAGCCACAATGAGCAGTTCTTC
-,-,TRBV27,TRBJ1-2,CASRITPSLGSYGYTF,TGTGCCAGCAGGATCACACCCAGCTTAGGGAGCTATGGCTACACCTTC
-,-,TRBV5-1,TRBJ2-7,CASSSDSSYEQYF,TGCGCCAGCAGCTCGGACAGCTCCTACGAGCAGTACTTC
TRBD1,few,TRBV7-9,TRBJ2-3,CASSPGQAPQDTQYF,TGTGCCAGCAGCCCGGGACAGGCCCCCCAAGATACGCAGTATTTT
-,-,TRBV27,TRBJ2-6,CASGFRSGANVLTF,TGTGCCAGCGGGTTCCGGTCTGGGGCCAACGTCCTGACTTTC
TRBD2,-,TRBV7-9,TRBJ2-5,CASSSRASGPRRETQYF,TGTGCCAGCAGCTCGCGGGCTAGCGGCCCCAGGAGAGAGACCCAGTACTTC
-,-,TRBV2,TRBJ2-5,CASSDGVRVQTQYF,TGTGCCAGCAGTGACGGGGTCCGGGTTCAGACCCAGTACTTC
-,-,TRBV5-6,TRBJ1-3,CASSQSGGPSTIYF,TGTGCCAGCAGCCAATCGGGGGGGCCGAGCACCATATATTTT
TRBD1,few,TRBV7-9,TRBJ2-4,CASTRGQGANIQYF,TGTGCCAGCACTAGGGGACAGGGGGCGAACATTCAGTACTTC
TRBD1,-,TRBV15,TRBJ1-2,CATTRDRGNYGYTF,TGTGCCACCACCCGGGACAGGGGTAACTATGGCTACACCTTC
-,few,TRBV30,TRBJ1-5,CAWSVLNQPQHF,TGTGCCTGGAGTGTTCTCAATCAGCCCCAGCATTTT
TRBD1,-,TRBV12-5,TRBJ2-3,CASGLAGGTDTQYF,TGTGCTAGTGGTTTGGCAGGGGGAACAGATACGCAGTATTTT
-,-,TRBV5-6,TRBJ1-2,CASSPDRPPNYGYTF,TGTGCCAGCAGCCCAGACAGGCCCCCTAACTATGGCTACACCTTC
TRBD2,-,TRBV27,TRBJ2-1,CASSFIAGGLNEQFF,TGTGCCAGCAGTTTTATAGCGGGGGGGCTCAATGAGCAGTTCTTC
-,-,TRBV14,TRBJ1-2,CASRPLQGGHGYTF,TGTGCCAGCAGACCCTTACAGGGAGGACATGGCTACACCTTC
TRBD2,-,TRBV7-9,TRBJ2-1,CASSLRLAIDEQFF,TGTGCCAGCAGCTTAAGACTAGCTATCGATGAGCAGTTCTTC
TRBD2,-,TRBV19,TRBJ2-2,CASSMVLARGTGELFF,TGTGCCAGTAGTATGGTACTAGCGAGAGGGACCGGGGAGCTGTTTTTT